This passage covers 10 T cell receptor beta chains from one sample sequenced in a study of blood T cell repertoires in COVID-19. Repertoires were generated with immunoSEQ multiplex PCR, while TCRdb's copy carries only in-frame clones and drops some. Counted here are 320,000 or so clones, around nine tenths occurring once; the ten biggest clones make up 5.2%. Sequencing was done on a sample of PBMCs or T cells enriched from blood (not recorded which). The source is a man in his sixties who had recovered from COVID-19.

The chain links TRBV6-5 to TRBJ1-2; 10 bases are a match to TRBD1. Germline CDR1 reads MNHEY; CDR2 reads SVGAGI. Germline trimming cut 2 bases from V and 6 bases from J; bases unmatched to any gene: 3. CDR3 size: 14 residues. The CDR3 protein is CASSYDRGRHGYTF. The CDR3 DNA sequence: TGTGCCAGCAGTTACGACAGGGGGCGGCATGGCTACACCTTC.

The genes are TRBV28 and TRBJ1-5, with D perhaps matching TRBD1 (6 bases). Germline assignment: CDR1 MDHEN and CDR2 SYDVKM. The CDR3 spans 15 residues. V was clipped by 2 bases and J by 2 bases, with 10 bases between them. CDR3 sequence (DNA): TGTGCCAGCAGTTTACCAGGGGTGGGCAATCAGCCCCAGCATTTT. Translation gives CASSLPGVGNQPQHF.

This rearrangement joins TRBV2 to TRBJ2-1; unclear D gene. Trimming removed 0 bases from V and 12 bases from J, with 3 bases in between. Per germline, CDR1 SNHLY and CDR2 FYNNEI. CDR3 length: 10 residues. CDR3 bases: TGTGCCAGCAGTGAAGCAGCGCAGTTCTTC. This translates into CASSEAAQFF.

This sequence joins TRBV30 and TRBJ2-7, with 13 bases identical to TRBD2. This CDR3 has 14 residues. Trimming cost V 1 base and J 13 bases; bases outside gene matches: 10. Germline CDR1 GTSNPN, CDR2 SVGIG (reference sequence). The CDR3 loop reads CAWSDGTSGEGPYF. DNA of the CDR3: TGTGCCTGGAGTGACGGGACTAGCGGGGAGGGCCCTTACTTC.

The genes are TRBV11-3 and TRBJ2-2, with D possibly being TRBD2 (5 bases). Trimming removed 6 bases at V and 1 base at J, with 12 bases between. CDR1 is SGHNT and CDR2 is YENEEA in the germline V gene. CDR3 length equals 15 residues. CDR3 residues: CASRGDTGNTGELFF. CDR3 nucleotides: TGTGCCAGCAGGGGAGATACGGGGAACACCGGGGAGCTGTTTTTT. Full variable domain (remainder filled in from reference TRBV11-3 and TRBJ2-2): EAGVVQSPRYKIIEKKQPVAFWCNPISGHNTLYWYLQNLGQGPELLIRYENEEAVDDSQLPKDRFSAERLKGVDSTLKIQPAELGDSAVYLCASRGDTGNTGELFFGEGSRLTVL.

CDR3 region: CASSQLRGGTNEKLFF. The CDR3 DNA is TGTGCCAGCAGCCAATTAAGGGGCGGTACTAATGAAAAACTGTTTTTT. The chain has TRBV14 and TRBJ1-4, with a weak D call TRBD1 (5 bases). The CDR3 covers 16 residues. The germline V gene encodes CDR1 SGHDN and CDR2 FVKESK. V was cut by 2 bases and J by 2 bases, with 12 bases left in between.

This chain joins TRBV9 and TRBJ2-6; D possibly corresponds to TRBD1 (6 bases). The germline V gene has CDR1 SGDLS and CDR2 YYNGEE. The CDR3 sequence is 16 residues long. The V end was cut by 4 bases, the J end by 3 bases, with 14 bases between. The CDR3 DNA reads TGTGCCAGCAGCCCAACAGGGTATAGTGGGGCCAACGTCCTGACTTTC. Amino acids: CASSPTGYSGANVLTF.

The gene calls are TRBV28 and TRBJ2-7, with D possibly TRBD1 on 5 matching bases. CDR1 is MDHEN, CDR2 SYDVKM, per germline. V gave up 0 bases and J gave up 2 bases, with 8 bases separating them. The CDR3 sequence is 14 residues long. This CDR3 is CASSLWTDTYEQYF. In DNA form, the CDR3 reads TGTGCCAGCAGTTTATGGACAGACACCTACGAGCAGTACTTC.

The rearrangement uses TRBV19 and TRBJ2-2; 11 bases map to TRBD2. This CDR3 has 15 amino acids. V shed 6 bases, J shed 4 bases, and the junction held 4 bases outside the gene matches. CDR1 LNHDA and CDR2 SQIVND come from the germline V gene (reference sequence). The CDR3 sequence is CASRTGLAATGELFF. The CDR3 DNA follows: TGTGCCAGTAGAACGGGACTAGCGGCCACCGGGGAGCTGTTTTTT.

The chain couples TRBV7-2 to TRBJ2-1; no firm D call. CDR1 and CDR2 (germline): SGHTA, FQGNSA. There are 13 residues in the CDR3. The V end lost 0 bases, the J end lost 8 bases, and 8 bases lay between the germline ends. The CDR3 nucleotides are TGTGCCAGCAGCTTAGCGACTTTCGATGAGCAGTTCTTC. Residues: CASSLATFDEQFF.